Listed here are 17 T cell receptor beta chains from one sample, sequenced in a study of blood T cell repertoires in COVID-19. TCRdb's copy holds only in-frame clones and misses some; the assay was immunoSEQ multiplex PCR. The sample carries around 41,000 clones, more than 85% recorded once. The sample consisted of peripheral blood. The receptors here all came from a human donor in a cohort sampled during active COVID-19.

CDR3 bases: TGTGCCAGCAGTGAAGCTGGTTGGCTTTCTTCACCCCTCCACTTT. Its translation is CASSEAGWLSSPLHF. This rearrangement joins TRBV2 to TRBJ1-6; D unclear. CDR3 length: 15 residues. CDR1 and CDR2 from the germline V gene are SNHLY and FYNNEI. The V gene lost 0 bases and the J gene lost 9 bases, with 12 bases spanning the gap.

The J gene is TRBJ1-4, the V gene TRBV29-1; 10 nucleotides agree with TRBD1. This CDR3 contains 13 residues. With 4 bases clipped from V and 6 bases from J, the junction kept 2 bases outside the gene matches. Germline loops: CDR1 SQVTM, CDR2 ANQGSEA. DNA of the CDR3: TGCAGCGTTGGCGGGACAGGGGATGAAAAACTGTTTTTT. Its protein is CSVGGTGDEKLFF.

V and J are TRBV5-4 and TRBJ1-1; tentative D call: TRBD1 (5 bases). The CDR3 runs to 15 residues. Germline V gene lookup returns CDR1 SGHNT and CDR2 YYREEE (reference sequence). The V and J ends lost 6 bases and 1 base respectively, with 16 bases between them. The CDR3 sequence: CASNQRGGKNTEAFF. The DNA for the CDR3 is TGTGCCAGCAACCAAAGGGGAGGAAAGAACACTGAAGCTTTCTTT.

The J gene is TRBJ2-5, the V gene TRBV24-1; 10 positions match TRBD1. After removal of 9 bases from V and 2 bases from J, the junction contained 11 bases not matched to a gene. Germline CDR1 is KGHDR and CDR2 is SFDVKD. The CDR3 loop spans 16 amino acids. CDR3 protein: CATHKGGQGYQETQYF. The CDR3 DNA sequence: TGTGCCACCCATAAGGGGGGACAGGGGTATCAAGAGACCCAGTACTTC.

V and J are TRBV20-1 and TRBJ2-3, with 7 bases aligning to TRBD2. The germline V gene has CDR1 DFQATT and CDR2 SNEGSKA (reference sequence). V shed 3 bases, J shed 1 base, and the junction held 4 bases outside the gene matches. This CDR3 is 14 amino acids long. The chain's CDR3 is CSASGGGGTDTQYF. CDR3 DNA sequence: TGCAGTGCTAGTGGTGGGGGGGGCACAGATACGCAGTATTTT.

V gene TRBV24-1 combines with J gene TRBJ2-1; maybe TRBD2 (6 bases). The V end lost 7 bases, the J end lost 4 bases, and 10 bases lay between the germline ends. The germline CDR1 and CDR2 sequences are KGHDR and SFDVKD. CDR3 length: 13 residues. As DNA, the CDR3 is TGTGCCACCAGACAGGAGGGGTACAATGAGCAGTTCTTC. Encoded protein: CATRQEGYNEQFF.

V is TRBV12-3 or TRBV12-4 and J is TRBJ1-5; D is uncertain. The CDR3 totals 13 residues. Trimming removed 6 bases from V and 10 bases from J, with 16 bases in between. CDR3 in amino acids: CASRHSTGSPQHF. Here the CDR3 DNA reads TGTGCCAGCAGGCATTCCACCGGGAGTCCCCAGCATTTT.

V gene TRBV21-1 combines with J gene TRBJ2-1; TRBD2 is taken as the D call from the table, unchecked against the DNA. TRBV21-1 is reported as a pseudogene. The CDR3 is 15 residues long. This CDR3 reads CASRVLAGGRNEQFF. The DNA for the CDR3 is TGTGCCAGCAGAGTACTAGCGGGAGGGAGGAATGAGCAGTTCTTC.

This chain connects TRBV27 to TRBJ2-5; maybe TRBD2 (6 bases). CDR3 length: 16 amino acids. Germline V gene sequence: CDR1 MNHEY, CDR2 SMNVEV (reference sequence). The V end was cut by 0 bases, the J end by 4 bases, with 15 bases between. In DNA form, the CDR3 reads TGTGCCAGCAGTTTATCGAATCGGGGGAAGGGAGAGACCCAGTACTTC. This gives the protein CASSLSNRGKGETQYF.

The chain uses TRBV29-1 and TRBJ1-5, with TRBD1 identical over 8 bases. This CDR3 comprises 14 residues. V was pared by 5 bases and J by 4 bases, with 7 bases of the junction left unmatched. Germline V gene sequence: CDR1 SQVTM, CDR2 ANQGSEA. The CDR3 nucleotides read TGCAGCGTTACCTCCGGGACAGGAAATCAGCCCCAGCATTTT. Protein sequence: CSVTSGTGNQPQHF. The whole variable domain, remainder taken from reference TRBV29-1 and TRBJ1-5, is SAVISQKPSRDICQRGTSLTIQCQVDSQVTMMFWYRQQPGQSLTLIATANQGSEATYESGFVIDKFPISRPNLTFSTLTVSNMSPEDSSIYLCSVTSGTGNQPQHFGDGTRLSIL.

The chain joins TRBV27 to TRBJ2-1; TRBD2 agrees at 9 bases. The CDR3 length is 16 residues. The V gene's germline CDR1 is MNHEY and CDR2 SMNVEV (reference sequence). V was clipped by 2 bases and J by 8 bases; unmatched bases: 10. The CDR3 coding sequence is TGTGCCAGCAGTTTAAGGGCTAGCGGGAATGAGTATGAGCAGTTCTTC. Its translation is CASSLRASGNEYEQFF.

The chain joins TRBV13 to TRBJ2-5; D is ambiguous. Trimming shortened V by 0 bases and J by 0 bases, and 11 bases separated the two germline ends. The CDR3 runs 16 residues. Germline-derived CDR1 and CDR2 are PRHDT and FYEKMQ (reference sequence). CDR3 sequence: CASSLGGQTYQETQYF. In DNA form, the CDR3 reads TGTGCCAGCAGCTTAGGAGGTCAGACTTACCAAGAGACCCAGTACTTC.

Here the CDR3 DNA reads TGTGCCAGCAGCCCAGGGGGGTCCTACAATGAGCAGTTCTTC. This encodes CASSPGGSYNEQFF. V and J are TRBV27 and TRBJ2-1, with a possible D match to TRBD1 (7 bases). The CDR3 runs to 14 residues. Germline CDR1 and CDR2: MNHEY and SMNVEV (reference sequence). Trimming left V 6 bases short and J 1 base short, with 10 bases between.

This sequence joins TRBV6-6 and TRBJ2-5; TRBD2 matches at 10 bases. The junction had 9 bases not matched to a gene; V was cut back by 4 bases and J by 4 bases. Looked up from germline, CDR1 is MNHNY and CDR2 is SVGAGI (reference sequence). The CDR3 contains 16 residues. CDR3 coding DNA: TGTGCCAGCAGTTTCAGTCTAGCGGGGGTTTCAGAGACCCAGTACTTC. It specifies CASSFSLAGVSETQYF.

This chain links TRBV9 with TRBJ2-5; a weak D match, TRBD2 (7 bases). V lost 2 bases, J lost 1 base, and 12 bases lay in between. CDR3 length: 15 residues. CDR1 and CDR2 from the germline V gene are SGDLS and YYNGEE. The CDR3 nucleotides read TGTGCCAGCAGCGTCTGGGCGGGGGCCCAAGAGACCCAGTACTTC. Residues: CASSVWAGAQETQYF.

DNA for the CDR3: TGCGCCAGCAGCCAAGGGGTGGGGGCTCTAGCCAAAAACATTCAGTACTTC. It specifies CASSQGVGALAKNIQYF. The chain has TRBV4-3 and TRBJ2-4, with TRBD1 as a possible D gene (6 bases). The CDR3 is 17 amino acids. V lost 1 base, J lost 0 bases, and 13 bases lay in between. Germline assignment: CDR1 LGHNA and CDR2 YSLEER.

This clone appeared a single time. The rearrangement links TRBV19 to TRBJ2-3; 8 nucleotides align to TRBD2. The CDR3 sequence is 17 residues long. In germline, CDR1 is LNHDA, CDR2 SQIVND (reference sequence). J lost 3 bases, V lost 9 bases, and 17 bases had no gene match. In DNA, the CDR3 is TGTGCCAGCACCCCGAACGGGGGGGCCCTCTGGACAGATACGCAGTATTTT. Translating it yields CASTPNGGALWTDTQYF. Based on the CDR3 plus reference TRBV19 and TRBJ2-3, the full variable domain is DGGITQSPKYLFRKEGQNVTLSCEQNLNHDAMYWYRQDPGQGLRLIYYSQIVNDFQKGDIAEGYSVSREKKESFPLTVTSAQKNPTAFYLCASTPNGGALWTDTQYFGPGTRLTVL.